These 20 T cell receptor beta chains were all obtained from the same sample, sequenced in a study of T cells in Graves' hyperthyroidism and ophthalmopathy (dated by TCRdb to between 2019 and 2020). The library was made by multiplex PCR. Sequencing took place on an Illumina HiSeq 2000. The TCR beta CDR3 regions were amplified from RNA transcripts. For the first round of RT-PCR on the TCR CDR3, the HTBI primer set was used together with the Qiagen OneStep RT-PCR kit. TCRdb itself trimmed the public reads at Q25 with fastp, ran MiXCR and retained productive beta chains. Rows merge per CDR3 protein into single entries with the most common DNA and genes. The sample table shows some 690,000 distinct CDR3 sequences, and 17% are seen once. Around 15% of the sample lies in the top ten. Sequencing was carried out using blood. These receptors all come from a man aged 45-65 years with Graves' hyperthyroidism.

This clonotype has ten or more counts. This chain links TRBV11-2 with TRBJ2-6; 7 bases line up with TRBD1. The CDR3 length is 19 residues. From germline, CDR1 is SGHAT and CDR2 FQNNGV. After removal of 2 bases from V and 1 base from J, the junction contained 11 bases not matched to a gene. The CDR3 sequence: CASSLNANRGWSGANVLTF. The CDR3 bases are TGTGCCAGCAGCTTAAATGCTAACAGGGGTTGGTCTGGGGCCAACGTCCTGACTTTC. Full variable domain (missing parts from reference TRBV11-2 and TRBJ2-6): EAGVAQSPRYKIIEKRQSVAFWCNPISGHATLYWYQQILGQGPKLLIQFQNNGVVDDSQLPKDRFSAERLKGVDSTLKIQPAKLEDSAVYLCASSLNANRGWSGANVLTFGAGSRLTVL.

This clonotype was counted between two and nine times. The genes are TRBV20-1 and TRBJ2-3; D is ambiguous. This CDR3 contains 15 residues. Deletions cut 1 base from V and 1 base from J, with 12 bases between. Germline values: CDR1 DFQATT, CDR2 SNEGSKA (reference sequence). The CDR3 DNA reads as TGCAGTGCTAGAGCTTTAATGGGCGGCACAGATACGCAGTATTTT. This sequence encodes CSARALMGGTDTQYF.

There are many counts of this clonotype. This chain links TRBV7-9 with TRBJ2-3, with no clear D. This CDR3 spans 15 amino acids. V was cut by 5 bases and J by 5 bases, with 17 bases left in between. Germline assignment: CDR1 SEHNR and CDR2 FQNEAQ (reference sequence). The CDR3 spells CASSPPGRKEDTQYF. The CDR3 DNA is TGTGCCAGCAGCCCGCCCGGCAGGAAAGAAGATACGCAGTATTTT.

This clonotype has only a few counts. Being one base from a much bigger clone, this may be a read error. The rearrangement uses TRBV10-3 and TRBJ1-4; no clear D gene. The CDR3 length is 15 residues. Germline assignment: CDR1 ENHRY and CDR2 SYGVKD. The CDR3 nucleotides read TGTGCCGTCAGTGAAACGCAGGCAACTAATGAAAAACTGTTTTTT. Its protein is CAVSETQATNEKLFF.

The rearrangement joins TRBV2 to TRBJ2-3, with D maybe TRBD2 (5 bases). Germline-derived CDR1 and CDR2 are SNHLY and FYNNEI. This CDR3 has 14 residues. Deletions cut 2 bases from V and 3 bases from J, with 9 bases between. The CDR3 DNA sequence: TGTGCCAGCAGTGAAAACCTAGCAACAGATACGCAGTATTTT. Protein sequence: CASSENLATDTQYF.

V usage is TRBV20-1 and J usage is TRBJ2-2; perhaps TRBD1 as D (5 bases). Trimming removed 5 bases at V and 6 bases at J, with 13 bases between. Germline V lookup: CDR1 DFQATT, CDR2 SNEGSKA (reference sequence). The CDR3 runs 13 residues. DNA of the CDR3: TGCAGTGCTTTCCACCCAGGGTCCGGGGAGCTGTTTTTT. Translated: CSAFHPGSGELFF.

This clonotype has at least ten counts. The rearrangement joins TRBV27 to TRBJ2-7; D is possibly TRBD2 (6 bases). Trimming took off 6 bases at V and 0 bases at J, with 18 bases between the two ends. From germline, CDR1 is MNHEY and CDR2 SMNVEV (reference sequence). The CDR3 loop spans 16 amino acids. The CDR3 DNA reads TGTGCCAGCAGCGCCCGCGGGGCAAAGTACTCCTACGAGCAGTACTTC. Translation gives CASSARGAKYSYEQYF.

This clonotype was seen repeatedly, ten times or more. V and J are TRBV28 and TRBJ1-4; 10 positions match TRBD1. The V and J ends lost 10 bases and 7 bases, in that order; junction bases with no gene match: 9. CDR1 and CDR2 (germline): MDHEN, SYDVKM. The CDR3 has 14 amino acids. The CDR3 region has the DNA TGTGCCACCAAGAGACAGGGGGCGAGTGAAAAACTGTTTTTT. As protein: CATKRQGASEKLFF.

This clonotype was recorded at least ten times. The rearrangement uses TRBV6-1 and TRBJ2-3; D is undetermined. V shed 7 bases and J shed 6 bases, with 11 bases lying between them. Germline V CDR1 and CDR2: MNHNS, SASEGT. CDR3 length: 12 amino acids. The CDR3, as DNA: TGTGCCAGCATTTCGACGGCTGATACGCAGTATTTT. Its translation: CASISTADTQYF.

This sequence joins TRBV11-2 and TRBJ2-5, with D perhaps TRBD1 (6 bases). The V gene lost 4 bases and the J gene lost 5 bases, with 11 bases spanning the gap. The CDR3 is 13 amino acids. CDR1 and CDR2 (germline): SGHAT, FQNNGV. The CDR3, as DNA: TGTGCCAGCAGCTCGAAGGGGGAGGAGACCCAGTACTTC. Protein: CASSSKGEETQYF.

V gene TRBV9 combines with J gene TRBJ2-2; 9 bases match TRBD2. The CDR3 runs 20 residues. After removal of 0 bases from V and 0 bases from J, the junction contained 12 bases not matched to a gene. From germline, CDR1 is SGDLS and CDR2 YYNGEE. CDR3 bases: TGTGCCAGCAGCGTAGAGATGGGAAGCGGGAGGTCTGCGAACACCGGGGAGCTGTTTTTT. Protein: CASSVEMGSGRSANTGELFF.

This clonotype was detected many times. The rearrangement uses TRBV7-9 and TRBJ2-3; D call uncertain. CDR3 length: 12 amino acids. Trimming left V 5 bases short and J 2 bases short, with 5 bases between. Germline V gives CDR1 SEHNR, CDR2 FQNEAQ (reference sequence). The CDR3 coding sequence is TGTGCCAGCAGCACCGTCACAGATACGCAGTATTTT. Amino acid sequence: CASSTVTDTQYF.

V and J are TRBV7-8 and TRBJ2-1, with 9 nucleotides matching TRBD2. CDR3 size: 18 residues. Losses at the gene ends were 4 bases for V and 5 bases for J; bases not matched to a gene: 15. CDR1 is SGHVS and CDR2 is FQNEAQ in the germline V gene. The CDR3 spells CASSSLAASGVHHNEQFF. The CDR3 DNA follows: TGTGCCAGCAGCTCCTTGGCGGCTAGCGGGGTTCATCACAATGAGCAGTTCTTC.

The V call is TRBV11-2, the J call TRBJ1-4, with D maybe TRBD1 (5 bases). V lost 4 bases, J lost 6 bases, and 12 bases lay in between. There are 14 residues in the CDR3. CDR1 and CDR2 from the germline V gene are SGHAT and FQNNGV. CDR3 sequence: CASSSPWGYEKLFF. The DNA of the CDR3 is TGTGCCAGCAGCTCTCCGTGGGGGTATGAAAAACTGTTTTTT.

There are many counts of this clonotype. The V call is TRBV2, the J call TRBJ2-1; 8 bases are a match to TRBD2. Germline V gives CDR1 SNHLY, CDR2 FYNNEI. V lost 7 bases, J lost 1 base, and 6 bases stayed unmatched. CDR3 length: 15 residues. CDR3 sequence reads: CASTLSGSSYNEQFF. CDR3 coding DNA: TGTGCCAGCACCCTAAGCGGGAGTTCCTACAATGAGCAGTTCTTC.

This clonotype was counted at least ten times. This rearrangement joins TRBV11-2 to TRBJ2-4; 12 bases align to TRBD2. V shed 1 base and J 0 bases; nucleotides not matched to a gene: 7. This CDR3 comprises 19 residues. Germline CDR1 is SGHAT and CDR2 is FQNNGV. The chain's CDR3 is CASSLGRLAGVRAKNIQYF. The CDR3 DNA sequence: TGTGCCAGCAGCTTAGGTCGACTAGCGGGAGTTCGAGCCAAAAACATTCAGTACTTC.

In this sample, this clonotype turned up many times. The J gene is TRBJ1-5, the V gene TRBV10-3, with no clear D. CDR3 length: 12 amino acids. Germline V gene data show CDR1 as ENHRY and CDR2 as SYGVKD. With 11 bases removed from V and 3 bases from J, the gap between germline ends came to 11 bases. DNA of the CDR3: TGTGCCGTACAAGACATCAATCAGCCCCAGCATTTT. This codes for CAVQDINQPQHF.

Many counts were recorded for this clonotype. The chain links TRBV11-2 to TRBJ1-2; perhaps TRBD1 as D (5 bases). Between the trimmed V and J ends, which lost 5 bases and 8 bases, there was a span of 18 bases. The germline V gene has CDR1 SGHAT and CDR2 FQNNGV. The CDR3 extends over 14 amino acids. CDR3: CASSQTGPQWGYTF. CDR3 nucleotides: TGTGCCAGCAGCCAGACGGGACCTCAGTGGGGCTACACCTTC.

This clonotype has only a few counts. The chain joins TRBV14 to TRBJ2-1, with 12 positions matching TRBD2. This CDR3 spans 21 amino acids. V dropped 0 bases and J dropped 10; count of bases not matched to a gene: 22. CDR1 is SGHDN, CDR2 FVKESK, per germline. The CDR3 reads CASSQDRWQGPTSGRAREQFF. The DNA of the CDR3 is TGTGCCAGCAGCCAAGACAGGTGGCAGGGGCCGACTAGCGGGAGAGCTCGGGAGCAGTTCTTC.

This clonotype was counted a few times. This chain links TRBV19 with TRBJ2-1; 8 bases match TRBD2. Per germline, CDR1 LNHDA and CDR2 SQIVND (reference sequence). The CDR3 contains 15 residues. Trimming at V came to 1 base and at J to 9 bases, leaving 8 bases not matched to a gene. The CDR3 sequence is CASSIVGGRYGEQFF. The CDR3 DNA is TGTGCCAGTAGTATAGTCGGCGGGAGGTATGGTGAGCAGTTCTTC.